The TCR beta chain under discussion was sequenced for a study of PD-1 blockade in classical Hodgkin lymphoma. After autologous stem cell transplantation all patients relapsed, and prior brentuximab vedotin exposure differed between cohorts. Germline V gene sequence: CDR1 SGHTA, CDR2 FQGNSA. The CDR3 covers 16 residues. Trimming cost V 5 bases and J 0 bases, with 11 bases left between them. Using immunoSEQ multiplex PCR, the repertoire was profiled, and TCRdb retains in-frame clones only, with some absent. The sample lists about 21,000 clones, 68% occurring once. The chain joins TRBV7-2 to TRBJ1-6; no clear D. The sequencing here drew on peripheral blood mononuclear cells (PBMCs), taken at baseline. This clonotype was sampled from a human donor with classical Hodgkin lymphoma. CDR3 coding DNA: TGTGCCAGCAGCCTCCAGAGCAGCTCCTATAATTCACCCCTCCACTTT. Translation: CASSLQSSSYNSPLHF.